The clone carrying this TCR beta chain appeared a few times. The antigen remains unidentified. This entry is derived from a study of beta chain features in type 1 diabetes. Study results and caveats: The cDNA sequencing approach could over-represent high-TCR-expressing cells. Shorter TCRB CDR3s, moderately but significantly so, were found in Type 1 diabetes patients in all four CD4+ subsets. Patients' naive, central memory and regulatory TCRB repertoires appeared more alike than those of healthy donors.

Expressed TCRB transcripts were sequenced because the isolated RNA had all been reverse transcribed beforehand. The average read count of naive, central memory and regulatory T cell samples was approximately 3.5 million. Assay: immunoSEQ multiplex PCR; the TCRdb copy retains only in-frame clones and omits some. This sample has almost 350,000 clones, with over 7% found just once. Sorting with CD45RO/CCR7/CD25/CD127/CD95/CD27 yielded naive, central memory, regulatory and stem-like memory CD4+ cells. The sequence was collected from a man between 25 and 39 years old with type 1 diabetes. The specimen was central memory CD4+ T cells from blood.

CDR3 coding DNA: TGTGCCAGCAGCTCCGCGTCCTCCTACGAGCAGTACTTC. It codes for CASSSASSYEQYF. The chain combines TRBV7-9 with TRBJ2-7; unclear D gene. Trimming stripped 4 bases from V and 0 bases from J, with 7 bases between. Per germline, CDR1 SEHNR and CDR2 FQNEAQ (reference sequence). This CDR3 comprises 13 residues.